What follows are 10 T cell receptor beta chains derived from one specimen sequenced in a study of shared clonotypes between healthy human individuals. Sequencing was performed with immunoSEQ multiplex PCR; in TCRdb, only in-frame clones are kept and a portion is missing. The sample includes fewer than 3 million clones, about nine tenths seen only once; the top ten take approximately 0.41%. Sequencing used naive CD4+ T cells from PBMCs. Regarding subset: CD45RA+ positively selected. All receptors derive from a man younger than 35 in good health. Some clones in this sample may be carry-over from other donors' samples.

This clone occurred a few times. J is TRBJ1-1 and V is TRBV5-1; D might be TRBD1 (6 bases). Per the germline V gene, CDR1 is SGHRS and CDR2 is YFSETQ. V lost 0 bases, J lost 11 bases, and 17 bases lay in between. The CDR3 has 14 amino acids. The CDR3: CASSLEAGVVAAFF. CDR3 sequence (DNA): TGCGCCAGCAGCTTGGAAGCAGGGGTAGTCGCGGCTTTCTTT.

The chain combines TRBV9 with TRBJ1-4; a weak D match, TRBD1 (6 bases). The CDR3 length is 15 residues. Trimming shortened V by 4 bases and J by 8 bases, and 18 bases separated the two germline ends. Germline values: CDR1 SGDLS, CDR2 YYNGEE. The CDR3 protein is CASSPLGAYKEKLFF. In DNA form, the CDR3 reads TGTGCCAGCAGCCCCCTGGGGGCGTATAAAGAAAAACTGTTTTTT.

V and J are TRBV7-2 and TRBJ2-1, with 8 bases fitting TRBD2. The CDR3 is made up of 16 amino acids. J was trimmed by 10 bases and V by 5 bases; bases with no gene match: 16. CDR1 is SGHTA, CDR2 FQGNSA, per germline. CDR3 coding DNA: TGTGCCAGCAGCCCCCCCCGACCAGCGGGAGTCGGGGAGCAGTTCTTC. The encoded protein is CASSPPRPAGVGEQFF.

The chain carries TRBV28 and TRBJ2-5; 10 positions match TRBD1. The DNA end lines up better with TRBJ2-7; the J call may be wrong. This CDR3 contains 14 residues. Germline V lookup: CDR1 MDHEN, CDR2 SYDVKM. The CDR3 DNA reads TGTGCCAGCGCTCGGGGGACAGGGGCCTACGAGCAGTACTTC. Amino acids: CASARGTGAYEQYF.

This chain connects TRBV5-6 to TRBJ2-5; no reliable D call. With 2 bases removed from V and 5 bases from J, the gap between germline ends came to 13 bases. Germline values: CDR1 SGHDT, CDR2 YYEEEE. The CDR3 is made up of 14 amino acids. The CDR3 DNA sequence: TGTGCCAGCAGCTTCGTCTCGCCCGTGGAGACCCAGTACTTC. This codes for CASSFVSPVETQYF.

This rearrangement joins TRBV2 to TRBJ1-6; D is possibly TRBD1 (6 bases). The V gene lost 6 bases and the J gene lost 8 bases, with 11 bases spanning the gap. Germline assignment: CDR1 SNHLY and CDR2 FYNNEI. The CDR3 is made up of 13 amino acids. This CDR3 reads CASRTGAYSPLHF. For the CDR3, the DNA is TGTGCCAGCAGAACGGGGGCTTATTCACCCCTCCACTTT.

J is TRBJ2-7 and V is TRBV7-2, with TRBD2 identical over 8 bases. CDR1 is SGHTA, CDR2 FQGNSA, per germline. The V gene end was trimmed by 2 bases and the J gene end by 0 bases; junction bases not matched to a gene: 3. This CDR3 contains 15 residues. The CDR3 nucleotides read TGTGCCAGCAGCTTATATAGCGGGGCCTCCTACGAGCAGTACTTC. It translates to CASSLYSGASYEQYF.

The J gene is TRBJ1-5, the V gene TRBV19; no firm D call. This CDR3 is 15 amino acids long. Per the germline V gene, CDR1 is LNHDA and CDR2 is SQIVND (reference sequence). V lost 0 bases and J 5 bases, leaving 11 bases between the germline ends. The CDR3 nucleotides are TGTGCCAGTAGTATAGAGGAGGGAGTGCATCAGCCCCAGCATTTT. Translating it yields CASSIEEGVHQPQHF.

CDR3 sequence reads: CASSAGLLLDTQYF. CDR3 nucleotide sequence: TGCGCCAGCAGCGCCGGACTACTCCTGGATACGCAGTATTTT. The rearrangement uses TRBV5-1 and TRBJ2-3, with a possible D match to TRBD2 (6 bases). This CDR3 contains 14 residues. CDR1 and CDR2 from the germline V gene are SGHRS and YFSETQ. V lost 4 bases, J lost 6 bases, and 15 bases lay in between.

This clone was recorded a few times. Other DNA sequences in this specimen translate into the identical CDR3. The gene calls are TRBV2 and TRBJ1-5; D perhaps matches TRBD1 (6 bases). V dropped 2 bases and J dropped 3 bases, with 8 bases sitting between them. There are 14 residues in the CDR3. Germline V gives CDR1 SNHLY, CDR2 FYNNEI. CDR3 sequence reads: CASSEQGSNQPQHF. The DNA for the CDR3 is TGTGCCAGCAGTGAACAGGGGTCCAATCAGCCCCAGCATTTT.